This T cell receptor beta chain was found in a study of tumor-infiltrating lymphocytes in localized non-small cell lung cancer. CDR1 LGHNA and CDR2 YNFKEQ come from the germline V gene. Trimming took 4 bases from V and 6 from J; bases not matched to a gene: 7. The CDR3 sequence is 16 residues long. Sequenced by immunoSEQ multiplex PCR; TCRdb stores in-frame clones only, minus some. This sample has about 16,000 clones, with approximately 79% found just once. The sequenced material came from lung tumor tissue. The rearrangement joins TRBV4-2 to TRBJ2-3; 13 bases map to TRBD2. This TCR was recovered from a human donor with non-small cell lung cancer. The CDR3 DNA reads TGTGCCAGCAGCCTCGGGACTAGCGGGACTTACGATACGCAGTATTTT. This gives the protein CASSLGTSGTYDTQYF.